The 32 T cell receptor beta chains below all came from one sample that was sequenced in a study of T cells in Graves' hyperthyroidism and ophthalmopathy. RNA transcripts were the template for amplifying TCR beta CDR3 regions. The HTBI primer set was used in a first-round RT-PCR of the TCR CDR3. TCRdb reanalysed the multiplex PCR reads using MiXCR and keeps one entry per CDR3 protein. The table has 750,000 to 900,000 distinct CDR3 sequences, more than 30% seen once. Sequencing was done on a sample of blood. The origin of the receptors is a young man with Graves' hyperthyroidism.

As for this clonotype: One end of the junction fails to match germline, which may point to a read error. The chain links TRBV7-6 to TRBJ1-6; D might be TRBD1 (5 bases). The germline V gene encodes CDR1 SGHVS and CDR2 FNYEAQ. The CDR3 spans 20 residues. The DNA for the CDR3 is TGTGCCGGCAGCTCCTTCACTAATTTCCCATACACCGGGACGAATTCACCCCTCCACTTT. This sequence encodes CAGSSFTNFPYTGTNSPLHF.

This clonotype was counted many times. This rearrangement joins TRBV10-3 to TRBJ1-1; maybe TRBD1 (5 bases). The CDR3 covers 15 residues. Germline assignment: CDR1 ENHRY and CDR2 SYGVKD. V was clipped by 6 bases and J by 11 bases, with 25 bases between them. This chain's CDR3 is CAISDTLDGKGRAFF. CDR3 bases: TGTGCCATCAGCGACACCCTAGACGGCAAGGGACGGGCTTTCTTT.

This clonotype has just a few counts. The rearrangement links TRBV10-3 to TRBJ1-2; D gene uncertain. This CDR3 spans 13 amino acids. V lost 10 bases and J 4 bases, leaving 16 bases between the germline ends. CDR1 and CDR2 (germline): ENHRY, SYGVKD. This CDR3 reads CASSPGFLYGYTF. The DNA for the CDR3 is TGTGCCAGCAGCCCCGGGTTCCTCTATGGCTACACCTTC.

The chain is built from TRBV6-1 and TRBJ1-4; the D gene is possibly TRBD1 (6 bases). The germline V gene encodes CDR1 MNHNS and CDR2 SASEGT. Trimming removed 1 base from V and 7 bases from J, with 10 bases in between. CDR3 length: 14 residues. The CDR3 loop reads CASSEERGREKLFF. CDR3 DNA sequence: TGTGCCAGCAGTGAAGAACGGGGGCGTGAAAAACTGTTTTTT.

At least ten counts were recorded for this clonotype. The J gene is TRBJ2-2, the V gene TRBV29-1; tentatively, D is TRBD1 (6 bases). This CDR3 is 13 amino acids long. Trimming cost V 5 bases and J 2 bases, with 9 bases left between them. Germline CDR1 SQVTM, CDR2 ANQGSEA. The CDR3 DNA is TGCAGCGTTAGGGACACTAACACCGGGGAGCTGTTTTTT. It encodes CSVRDTNTGELFF.

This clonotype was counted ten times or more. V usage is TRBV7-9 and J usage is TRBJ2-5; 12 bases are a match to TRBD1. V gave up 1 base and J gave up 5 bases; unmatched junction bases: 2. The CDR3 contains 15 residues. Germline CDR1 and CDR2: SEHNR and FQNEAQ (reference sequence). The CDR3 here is CASSLGDRGLETQYF. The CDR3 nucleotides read TGTGCCAGCAGCTTAGGGGACAGGGGGCTTGAGACCCAGTACTTC.

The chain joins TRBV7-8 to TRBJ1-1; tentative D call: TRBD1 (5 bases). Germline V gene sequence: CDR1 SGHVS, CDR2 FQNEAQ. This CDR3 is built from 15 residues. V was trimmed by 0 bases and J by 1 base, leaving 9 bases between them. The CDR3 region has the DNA TGTGCCAGCAGCTTAGCCCGAAGGGGGAACACTGAAGCTTTCTTT. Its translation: CASSLARRGNTEAFF.

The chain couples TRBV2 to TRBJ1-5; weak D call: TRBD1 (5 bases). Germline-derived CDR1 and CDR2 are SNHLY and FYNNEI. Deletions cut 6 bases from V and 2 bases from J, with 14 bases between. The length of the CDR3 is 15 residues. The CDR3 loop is CASRIQGRGNQPQHF. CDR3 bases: TGTGCCAGCAGAATCCAGGGAAGAGGCAATCAGCCCCAGCATTTT.

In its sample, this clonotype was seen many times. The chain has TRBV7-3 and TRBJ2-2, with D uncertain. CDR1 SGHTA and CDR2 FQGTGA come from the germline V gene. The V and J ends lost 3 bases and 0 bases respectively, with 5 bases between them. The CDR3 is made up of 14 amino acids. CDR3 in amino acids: CASSFHANTGELFF. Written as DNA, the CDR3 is TGTGCCAGCAGCTTCCACGCGAACACCGGGGAGCTGTTTTTT.

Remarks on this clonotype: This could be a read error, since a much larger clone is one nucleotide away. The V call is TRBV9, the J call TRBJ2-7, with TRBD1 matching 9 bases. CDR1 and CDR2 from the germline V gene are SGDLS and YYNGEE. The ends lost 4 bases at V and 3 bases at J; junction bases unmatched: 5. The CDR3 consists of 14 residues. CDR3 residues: CASSRTGGRYEQYF. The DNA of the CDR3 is TGTGCCAGCAGCCGAACAGGGGGCCGCTACGAGCAGTACTTC.

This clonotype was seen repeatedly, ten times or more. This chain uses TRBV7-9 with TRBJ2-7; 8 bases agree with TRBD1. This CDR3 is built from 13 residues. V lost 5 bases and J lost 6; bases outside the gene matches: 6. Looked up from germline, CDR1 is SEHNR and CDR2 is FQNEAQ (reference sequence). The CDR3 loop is CASSGDRSREQYF. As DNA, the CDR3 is TGTGCCAGCAGCGGGGACAGGTCCCGCGAGCAGTACTTC. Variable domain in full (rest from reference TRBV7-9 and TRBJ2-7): DTGVSQNPRHKITKRGQNVTFRCDPISEHNRLYWYRQTLGQGPEFLTYFQNEAQLEKSRLLSDRFSAERPKGSFSTLEIQRTEQGDSAMYLCASSGDRSREQYFGPGTRLTVT.

Written as DNA, the CDR3 is TGCAGTGCTCTTTTGGTCTACGAGCAGTACTTC. Its translation is CSALLVYEQYF. The chain joins TRBV20-1 to TRBJ2-7; D uncertain. The CDR3 loop spans 11 amino acids. V was pared by 5 bases and J by 3 bases, with 8 bases between. Germline CDR1 and CDR2: DFQATT and SNEGSKA (reference sequence).

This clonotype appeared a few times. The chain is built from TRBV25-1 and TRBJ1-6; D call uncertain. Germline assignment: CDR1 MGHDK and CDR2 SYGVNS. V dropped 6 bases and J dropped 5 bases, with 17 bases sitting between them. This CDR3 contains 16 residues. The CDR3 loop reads CASSQAGREHNSPLHF. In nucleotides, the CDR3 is TGTGCCAGCAGCCAAGCCGGGCGGGAACATAATTCACCCCTCCACTTT. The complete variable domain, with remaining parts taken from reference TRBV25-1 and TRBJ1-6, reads EADIYQTPRYLVIGTGKKITLECSQTMGHDKMYWYQQDPGMELHLIHYSYGVNSTEKGDLSSESTVSRIRTEHFPLTLESARPSHTSQYLCASSQAGREHNSPLHFGNGTRLTVT.

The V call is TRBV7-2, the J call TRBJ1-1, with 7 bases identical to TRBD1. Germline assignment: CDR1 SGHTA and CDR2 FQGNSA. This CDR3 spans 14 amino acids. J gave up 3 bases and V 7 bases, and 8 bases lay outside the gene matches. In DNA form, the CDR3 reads TGTGCCAGCACACGAAAGGGGGCGTACACTGAAGCTTTCTTT. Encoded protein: CASTRKGAYTEAFF.

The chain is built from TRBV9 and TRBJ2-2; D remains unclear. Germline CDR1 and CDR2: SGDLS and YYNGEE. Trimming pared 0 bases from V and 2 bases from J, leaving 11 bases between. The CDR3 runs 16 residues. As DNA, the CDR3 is TGTGCCAGCAGCGTAGTACCCATAGACAACACCGGGGAGCTGTTTTTT. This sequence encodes CASSVVPIDNTGELFF.

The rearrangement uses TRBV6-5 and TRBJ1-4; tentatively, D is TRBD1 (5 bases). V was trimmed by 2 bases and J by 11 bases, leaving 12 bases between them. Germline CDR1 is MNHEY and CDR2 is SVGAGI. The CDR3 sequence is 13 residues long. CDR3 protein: CASSYGTEEKLFF. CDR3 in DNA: TGTGCCAGCAGTTACGGGACCGAGGAGAAACTGTTTTTT.

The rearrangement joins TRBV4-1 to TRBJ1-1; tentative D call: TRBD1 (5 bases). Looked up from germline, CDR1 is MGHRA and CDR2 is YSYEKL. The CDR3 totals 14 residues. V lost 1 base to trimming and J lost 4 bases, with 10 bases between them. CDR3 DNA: TGCGCCAGCAGCCAAGGGGGCTGGGGCACTGAAGCTTTCTTT. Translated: CASSQGGWGTEAFF.

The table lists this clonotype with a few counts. This CDR3 is CASSLNLSNEAFF. CDR3 coding DNA: TGTGCCAGCAGCTTGAATTTGAGTAATGAAGCTTTCTTT. The rearrangement links TRBV11-2 to TRBJ1-1; D is unresolved. The CDR3 has 13 residues. Germline lookup yields CDR1 SGHAT and CDR2 FQNNGV. Between the trimmed V and J ends, which lost 3 bases and 7 bases, there was a span of 12 bases.

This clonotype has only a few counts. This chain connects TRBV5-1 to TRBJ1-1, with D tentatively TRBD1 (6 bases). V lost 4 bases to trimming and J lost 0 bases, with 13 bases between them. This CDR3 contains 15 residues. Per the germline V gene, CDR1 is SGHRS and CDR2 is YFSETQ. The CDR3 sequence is CASSLDSSMNTEAFF. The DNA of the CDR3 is TGCGCCAGCAGCCTGGACAGTTCCATGAACACTGAAGCTTTCTTT.

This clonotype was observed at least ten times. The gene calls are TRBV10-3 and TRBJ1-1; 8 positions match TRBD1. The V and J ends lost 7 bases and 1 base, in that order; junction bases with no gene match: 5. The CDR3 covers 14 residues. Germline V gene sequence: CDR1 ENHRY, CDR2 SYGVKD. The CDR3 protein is CAITKDRENTEAFF. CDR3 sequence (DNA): TGTGCCATCACAAAGGACAGGGAGAACACTGAAGCTTTCTTT.

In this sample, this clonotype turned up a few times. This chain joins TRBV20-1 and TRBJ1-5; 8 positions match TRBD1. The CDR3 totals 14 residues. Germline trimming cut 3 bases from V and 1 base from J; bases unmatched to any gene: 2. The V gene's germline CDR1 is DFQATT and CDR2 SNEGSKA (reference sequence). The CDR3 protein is CSARDRESNQPQHF. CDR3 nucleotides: TGCAGTGCTAGGGACAGGGAGAGCAATCAGCCCCAGCATTTT.

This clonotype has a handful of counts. The CDR3: CASSLAPRQGKEAFF. In DNA form, the CDR3 reads TGTGCCAGCAGCTTAGCGCCGCGACAGGGAAAGGAGGCTTTCTTT. The rearrangement uses TRBV7-2 and TRBJ1-1; 7 bases are a match to TRBD1. Germline V gives CDR1 SGHTA, CDR2 FQGNSA. The junction had 12 bases not matched to a gene; V was cut back by 0 bases and J by 11 bases. The CDR3 extends over 15 amino acids.

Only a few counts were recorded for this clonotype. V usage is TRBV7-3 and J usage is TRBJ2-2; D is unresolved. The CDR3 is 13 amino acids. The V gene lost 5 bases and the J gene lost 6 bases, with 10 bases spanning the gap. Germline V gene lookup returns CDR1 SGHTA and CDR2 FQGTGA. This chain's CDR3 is CASSPMGSGELFF. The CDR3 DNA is TGTGCCAGCAGCCCAATGGGCTCCGGGGAGCTGTTTTTT.

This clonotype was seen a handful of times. Here the CDR3 reads CASSYSQSPGNTIYF. The DNA for the CDR3 is TGTGCCAGCAGTTACTCACAGAGTCCTGGAAACACCATATATTTT. The V and J genes are TRBV6-5 and TRBJ1-3; no reliable D call. The CDR3 is 15 residues long. Trimming took off 0 bases at V and 2 bases at J, with 8 bases between the two ends. Germline CDR1 MNHEY, CDR2 SVGAGI.

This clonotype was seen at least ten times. The CDR3, as DNA: TGTGCCAGCAGTTTAGCGACAGGGGGTGGCTACACCTTC. As protein: CASSLATGGGYTF. The V and J genes are TRBV12-3 or TRBV12-4 and TRBJ1-2; 9 bases are a match to TRBD1. The CDR3 runs 13 residues. Unmatched junction bases numbered 0, after V lost 0 bases and J lost 7 bases.

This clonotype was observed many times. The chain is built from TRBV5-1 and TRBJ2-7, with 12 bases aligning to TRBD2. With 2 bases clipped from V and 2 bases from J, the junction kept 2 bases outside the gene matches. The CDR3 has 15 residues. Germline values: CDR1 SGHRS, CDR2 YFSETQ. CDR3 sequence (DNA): TGCGCCAGCAGCTTCACTAGCGGGAGGACCTACGAGCAGTACTTC. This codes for CASSFTSGRTYEQYF.

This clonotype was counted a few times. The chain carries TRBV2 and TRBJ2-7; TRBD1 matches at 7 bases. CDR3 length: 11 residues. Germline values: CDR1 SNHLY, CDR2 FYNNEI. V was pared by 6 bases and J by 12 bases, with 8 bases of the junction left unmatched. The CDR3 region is CASRTGPRAYF. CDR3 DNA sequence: TGTGCCAGCAGGACAGGGCCCCGGGCGTACTTC.

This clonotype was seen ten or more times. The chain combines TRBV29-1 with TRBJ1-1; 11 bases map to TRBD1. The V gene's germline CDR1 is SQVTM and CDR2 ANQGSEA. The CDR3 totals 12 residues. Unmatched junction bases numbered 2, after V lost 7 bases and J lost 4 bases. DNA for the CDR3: TGCAGCGGGGGGACAGGGGGCACTGAAGCTTTCTTT. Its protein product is CSGGTGGTEAFF.

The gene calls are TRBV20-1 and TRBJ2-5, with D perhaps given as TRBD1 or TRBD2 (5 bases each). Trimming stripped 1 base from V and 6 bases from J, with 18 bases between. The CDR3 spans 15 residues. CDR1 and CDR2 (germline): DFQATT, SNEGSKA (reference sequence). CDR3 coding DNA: TGCAGTGCTAGAGGAGTTGGGGGAGTTTTGAAGACCCAGTACTTC. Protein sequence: CSARGVGGVLKTQYF.

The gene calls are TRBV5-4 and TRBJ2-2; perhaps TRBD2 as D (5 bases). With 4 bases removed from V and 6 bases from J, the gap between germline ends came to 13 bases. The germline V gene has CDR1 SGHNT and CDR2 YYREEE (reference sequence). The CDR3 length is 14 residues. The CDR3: CASSTQLEAGELFF. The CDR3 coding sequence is TGTGCCAGCAGCACCCAGTTGGAGGCCGGGGAGCTGTTTTTT.

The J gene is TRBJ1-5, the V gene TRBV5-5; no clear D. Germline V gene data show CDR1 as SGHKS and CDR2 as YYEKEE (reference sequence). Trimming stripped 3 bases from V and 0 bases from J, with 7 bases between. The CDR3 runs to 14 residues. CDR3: CASSSWDSNQPQHF. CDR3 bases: TGTGCCAGCAGCTCCTGGGATAGCAATCAGCCCCAGCATTTT.

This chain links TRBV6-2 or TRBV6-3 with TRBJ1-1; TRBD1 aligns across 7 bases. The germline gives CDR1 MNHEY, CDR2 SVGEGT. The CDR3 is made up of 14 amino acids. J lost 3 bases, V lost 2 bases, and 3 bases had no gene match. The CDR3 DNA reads TGTGCCAGCAGTTACCAGGGGGGGCACACTGAAGCTTTCTTT. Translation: CASSYQGGHTEAFF.